Listed below are T cell receptor beta chains from one sample, sequenced in a study of T cells expressing NK-cell markers. TCRdb reanalyzed the 5' RACE reads and collapses them to one entry per CDR3 protein, without DNA. The repertoire shows some 500,000 distinct CDR3 sequences; the top ten hold more than 1.4%. Sequencing was performed on blood T cells: a sorted CD56 or NKG2C T cell subset, CD4+ or CD8+ T cells, or bulk PBMC T cells (not recorded which). Every receptor here comes from a woman between 45 and 60 years old in good health. The CDR3 runs from the conserved cysteine through the conserved F or W.

V gene,J gene,CDR3 protein
TRBV7-9,TRBJ2-1,CASFGRVPPLMNEQFF
TRBV3-1,TRBJ2-2,CASSQDPFVWAGELFF
TRBV7-2,TRBJ1-2,CASSLTSQGGYGYTF
TRBV5-1,TRBJ2-5,CASSLSPGGFPKTQYF
TRBV7-2,TRBJ2-7,CASSLLWNDEQYF
TRBV9,TRBJ2-2,CASSVGRANTGELFF
TRBV13,TRBJ1-2,CASSLGQGVNYGYTF
TRBV6-5,TRBJ2-7,CASSYGFGYEQYF
TRBV4-2,TRBJ2-7,CASSQGAGVVYEQYF
TRBV9,TRBJ2-1,CASSVGAGDYNEQFF
TRBV5-1,TRBJ2-7,CASSAGTSIHEQYF
TRBV5-1,TRBJ2-3,CASSFGLAGSPSTDTQYF
TRBV20-1,TRBJ2-7,CSAIRPGLGVAGGPEQYF
TRBV2,TRBJ2-3,CASMRDRDRIPDTQYF
TRBV3-1,TRBJ2-7,CASSQGARGRRTYEQYF
TRBV9,TRBJ2-1,CASSEVLAYEQFF
TRBV5-1,TRBJ1-1,CASSLQGQGGWNTEAFF
TRBV12-3/TRBV12-4,TRBJ2-5,CASGTMRLETQYF
TRBV3-1,TRBJ2-3,CASSQLGGFRTDTQYF
TRBV6-2/TRBV6-3,TRBJ2-7,CASRTSGGQGAYEQYF
TRBV5-1,TRBJ1-1,CASSLGGRGDTEAFF
TRBV20-1,TRBJ1-2,CSAEGEDYGYTF
TRBV29-1,TRBJ1-2,CSVVAGADGYTF
TRBV18,TRBJ2-3,CASSPPPPVRGDTQYF
TRBV24-1,TRBJ2-3,CATRGSGGNPDTQYF
TRBV6-5,TRBJ2-1,CASKRDPYNEQFF
TRBV9,TRBJ2-3,CASSVGPTSGRSDTQYF
TRBV29-1,TRBJ2-5,CSVGGIRDLGETQYF
TRBV20-1,TRBJ1-1,CSASGTGGSMNTEAFF
TRBV18,TRBJ1-6,CASSPGTEPSPLHF
TRBV12-3/TRBV12-4,TRBJ2-3,CASSGGLAGGFVTDTQYF
TRBV10-1,TRBJ2-2,CASSEPTRYGELFF
TRBV12-3/TRBV12-4,TRBJ2-3,CASSLWVRRVSSGDPPRQHTQYF
TRBV5-1,TRBJ2-1,CASRPPSGSLLQFF
TRBV28,TRBJ1-5,CASSARGEPQHF
TRBV5-1,TRBJ1-2,CASKKEVSNYGYTF
TRBV27,TRBJ2-1,CASSPRGLGVNEQFF
TRBV12-3/TRBV12-4,TRBJ1-5,CASTVGQGSNQPQHF
TRBV18,TRBJ2-1,CASSPTSRTGGLRNYNEQFF
TRBV29-1,TRBJ2-7,CSVAGGPYEQYF
TRBV5-6,TRBJ1-1,CASSLTAGGGTEAFF
TRBV12-3/TRBV12-4,TRBJ1-1,CASSPRASVTEAFF
TRBV10-3,TRBJ2-3,CAISERRGTSSTDTQYF
TRBV4-1,TRBJ2-3,CASSQDPSADTQYF
TRBV4-1,TRBJ2-4,CASSRPGTERAKNIQYF